These T cell receptor beta chains were read from a single sample in a study of shared clonotypes between healthy human individuals. Produced via immunoSEQ multiplex PCR; TCRdb's table is partial and in-frame only. The table includes more than 600,000 clones, roughly nine tenths detected once. The source material was naive CD8+ T cells sorted from blood. These TCRs come from a man younger than 40 in good health. The CDR3 runs from the conserved cysteine through the conserved F or W. The size entry is marked missing in some rows and otherwise reads once, few, many or a size class.

V gene | clone size | CDR3 length | CDR3 protein
TRBV6-5 | . | 15 | CASSYWTSGSYEQYF
TRBV6-5 | . | 13 | CASSYYSEDTQYF
TRBV7-9 | . | 11 | CASSESGTQYF
TRBV9 | . | 12 | CASSDRAYGYTF
TRBV11-2 | . | 13 | CASSLAGSGELFF
TRBV29-1 | . | 15 | CSVAGLARGIYEQYF
TRBV29-1 | . | 18 | CSVEDPRGPGAGFEKLFF
TRBV15 | . | 15 | CATSRGGQGEDTQYF
TRBV10-2 | few | 14 | CASSAVPANYGYTF
TRBV4-3 | . | 15 | CASSQDFQENQPQHF
TRBV6-5 | . | 15 | CASTRGVSNTGELFF
TRBV5-1 | . | 17 | CASSFTERTEPYNEQFF
TRBV6-1 | . | 15 | CASSVLAGENNEQFF
TRBV7-9 | . | 15 | CASSLGTRKSNEQFF
TRBV19 | . | 12 | CASSPGVSEAFF
TRBV19 | . | 13 | CASSKYDPYEQYF
TRBV6-5 | once | 16 | CASSYPGSGSQETQYF
TRBV7-9 | once | 17 | CASSETGAPWDNYGYTF
TRBV2 | once | 15 | CASMGTRLLLDGYTF
TRBV7-9 | few | 15 | CASSRGRDSSYEQYF
TRBV11-2 | . | 16 | CASSLVVRSFLETQYF
TRBV28 | . | 14 | CASSFGQAVDEQFF
TRBV2 | few | 14 | CASSDGLAGYEQYF
TRBV25-1 | . | 15 | CASSASMIGNTEAFF
TRBV25-1 | . | 15 | CASSEYTSDTYEQYF
TRBV6-5 | . | 14 | CASSYSLGTGELFF
TRBV19 | few | 13 | CASSISRGTEAFF
TRBV27 | . | 16 | CASRPSGQGSNYGYTF
TRBV27 | . | 14 | CASSSDRVLWEQYF
TRBV2 | many | 14 | CASVVGLNSYEQYF
TRBV19 | . | 14 | CASSRSVGTGELFF
TRBV19 | . | 13 | CASSISANTEAFF
TRBV4-3 | . | 15 | CASSQDSGYYNEQFF
TRBV27 | . | 16 | CASSLSRPVGDQPQHF
TRBV7-8 | once | 16 | CASSFGLSYPYNEQFF
TRBV7-9 | . | 15 | CASSNPTLRNYGYTF
TRBV5-6 | . | 13 | CASSLGAKNIQYF
TRBV2 | . | 13 | CASVGGLQETQYF
TRBV28 | . | 16 | CASTKPSGSLNNEQFF
TRBV9 | . | 16 | CASSPIGTAYNYGYTF
TRBV27 | . | 15 | CASSWGRGNAYGYTF
TRBV10-2 | . | 17 | CASKGAFNWARTGELFF
TRBV10-3 | . | 17 | CAISESPGTPTNYGYTF
TRBV5-1 | . | 15 | CASREGGTGKETQYF
TRBV9 | . | 17 | CASSPSGSATREDEQYF
TRBV6-6 | . | 12 | CASRAGNTEAFF
TRBV6-1 | many | 15 | CASSAETGGGQGYTF
TRBV10-1 | . | 14 | CASGPGQGAGEQYF
TRBV18 | . | 10 | CASSGAEQFF
TRBV10-3 | . | 18 | CAISESGQGARSNEKLFF
TRBV11-2 | . | 12 | CASNPQGNEQYF